These 24 T cell receptor beta chains were all obtained from the same sample, sequenced in a study of cytomegalovirus exposure and HLA in healthy donors. PCR was performed using 60 Vbeta and 13 Jbeta primers. Clones were read by immunoSEQ multiplex PCR, and TCRdb kept only the in-frame ones, dropping some. The sample has about 160,000 clones; approximately 85% are singletons. The sample consisted of PBMCs. These receptors originate from a girl aged 2 to 9 in good health and CMV-seropositive.

The table lists this clone with a count of one. Its ends do not fully match the called genes, so a read error is possible. The rearrangement uses TRBV27 and TRBJ1-4; a possible D gene is TRBD1 (5 bases). CDR1 MNHEY and CDR2 SMNVEV come from the germline V gene (reference sequence). The CDR3 contains 17 residues. CDR3 residues: CASSLYQGHLSREKLFF. The CDR3 DNA reads as TGTGCCAGCAGCTTATATCAGGGTCACCTGTCTAGGGAAAAACTGTTTTTT.

Worth noting for this clone: This specimen includes other DNA sequences encoding the same CDR3. The chain joins TRBV4-1 to TRBJ1-1; no reliable D call. The germline V and J ends were trimmed by 4 bases and 6 bases, with 24 bases remaining between them. Germline values: CDR1 MGHRA, CDR2 YSYEKL. The CDR3 contains 17 residues. As DNA, the CDR3 is TGCGCCAGCAGCCCCCCAATTAGCGGCGGGAGACCATCTGAAGCTTTCTTT. It translates to CASSPPISGGRPSEAFF.

The chain couples TRBV4-1 to TRBJ1-1, with 10 bases lining up with TRBD1. V lost 3 bases and J lost 5; bases outside the gene matches: 9. Germline V gene data show CDR1 as MGHRA and CDR2 as YSYEKL. The length of the CDR3 is 16 residues. CDR3 DNA sequence: TGCGCCAGCAGCCAGGCCCGACAGGGGGCGCGGACTGAAGCTTTCTTT. It specifies CASSQARQGARTEAFF.

The chain links TRBV18 to TRBJ1-2, with TRBD1 matching 7 bases. Germline assignment: CDR1 KGHSH and CDR2 LQKENI. This CDR3 spans 14 amino acids. The V gene end was trimmed by 3 bases and the J gene end by 8 bases; junction bases not matched to a gene: 9. CDR3 in DNA: TGTGCCAGCTCACCGGGGACAGAAATGTGGGGCTACACCTTC. The encoded protein is CASSPGTEMWGYTF. Using reference TRBV18 and TRBJ1-2 for the parts outside the CDR3, the full variable domain is NAGVMQNPRHLVRRRGQEARLRCSPMKGHSHVYWYRQLPEEGLKFMVYLQKENIIDESGMPKERFSAEFPKEGPSILRIQQVVRGDSAAYFCASSPGTEMWGYTFGSGTRLTVV.

V usage is TRBV28 and J usage is TRBJ1-1; maybe TRBD1 (6 bases). Between the trimmed V and J ends, which lost 3 bases and 0 bases, there was a span of 20 bases. This CDR3 contains 18 residues. Germline V gene lookup returns CDR1 MDHEN and CDR2 SYDVKM. The CDR3 DNA sequence: TGTGCCAGCAGTTTTGAGGGAGGGGGGGAACTCATGAACACTGAAGCTTTCTTT. It codes for CASSFEGGGELMNTEAFF.

V and J are TRBV28 and TRBJ2-3; TRBD2 aligns across 7 bases. Germline V CDR1 and CDR2: MDHEN, SYDVKM. This CDR3 spans 17 amino acids. V trimming: 9 bases; J trimming: 2 bases; junction bases outside the gene matches: 17. The CDR3 DNA sequence: TGTGCCAGACGACCCTCGGGACTACCCGCTTTCACAGATACGCAGTATTTT. The encoded protein is CARRPSGLPAFTDTQYF.

This clone was observed a handful of times. CDR3 nucleotide sequence: TGTGCCTGGAATCTCCAGAGGGCCGCTGTCTATGGCTACACCTTC. It yields the protein CAWNLQRAAVYGYTF. This rearrangement joins TRBV30 to TRBJ1-2; D is uncertain. The V gene lost 4 bases and the J gene lost 4 bases, with 19 bases spanning the gap. Looked up from germline, CDR1 is GTSNPN and CDR2 is SVGIG (reference sequence). The CDR3 runs 15 residues.

The gene calls are TRBV18 and TRBJ1-1; TRBD1 agrees at 7 bases. CDR1 is KGHSH and CDR2 is LQKENI in the germline V gene. Trimming at V came to 7 bases and at J to 4 bases, leaving 6 bases not matched to a gene. CDR3 size: 13 residues. The CDR3 region has the DNA TGTGCCAGCTGGGGACAGAAGTTCACTGAAGCTTTCTTT. Residues: CASWGQKFTEAFF.

This chain connects TRBV9 to TRBJ2-2; TRBD2 agrees at 9 bases. Germline assignment: CDR1 SGDLS and CDR2 YYNGEE. The junction had 6 bases not matched to a gene; V was cut back by 3 bases and J by 9 bases. The CDR3 is 14 residues long. CDR3 in DNA: TGTGCCAGCAGCGGACTAGCGGTCACGAGGGAGCTGTTTTTT. It encodes CASSGLAVTRELFF.

The chain has TRBV6-4 and TRBJ2-4; D is possibly TRBD1 (5 bases). Germline CDR1 is MRHNA and CDR2 is SNTAGT. The CDR3 is 13 amino acids. V was shortened by 0 bases and J by 5 bases, with 5 bases between the two germline ends. The CDR3 DNA follows: TGTGCCAGCAGTGACTCAGGGGAAAACATTCAGTACTTC. This gives the protein CASSDSGENIQYF.

The chain combines TRBV6-5 with TRBJ1-1; D is possibly TRBD1 (6 bases). The CDR3 runs to 15 residues. The germline V gene has CDR1 MNHEY and CDR2 SVGAGI. V lost 2 bases and J 1 base, leaving 11 bases between the germline ends. The chain's CDR3 is CASSYTRGGNTEAFF. The CDR3 DNA reads as TGTGCCAGCAGTTACACCCGAGGGGGGAACACTGAAGCTTTCTTT.

This clone turned up a few times. V is TRBV4-1 and J is TRBJ2-1; tentatively, D is TRBD2 (5 bases). Per germline, CDR1 MGHRA and CDR2 YSYEKL. The length of the CDR3 is 19 residues. V lost 0 bases to trimming and J lost 7 bases, with 25 bases between them. CDR3 residues: CASSQEDQVKFSGLNEQFF. CDR3 bases: TGCGCCAGCAGCCAAGAGGATCAGGTTAAATTTTCGGGGTTAAATGAGCAGTTCTTC.

V usage is TRBV30 and J usage is TRBJ2-7; TRBD2 aligns across 10 bases. The junction had 9 bases not matched to a gene; V was cut back by 3 bases and J by 4 bases. Germline V gives CDR1 GTSNPN, CDR2 SVGIG (reference sequence). This CDR3 spans 15 amino acids. CDR3 sequence: CAWSDRGLARYEQYF. Written as DNA, the CDR3 is TGTGCCTGGAGCGACCGGGGACTAGCGCGTTACGAGCAGTACTTC.

V is TRBV7-9 and J is TRBJ2-5; no definite D call. The CDR3 has 11 amino acids. V was shortened by 3 bases and J by 3 bases, with 2 bases between the two germline ends. The germline CDR1 and CDR2 sequences are SEHNR and FQNEAQ (reference sequence). The CDR3 DNA reads TGTGCCAGCAGCTTCAAAGAGACCCAGTACTTC. Translating it yields CASSFKETQYF.

This chain uses TRBV5-1 with TRBJ2-3; TRBD2 agrees at 8 bases. The CDR3 runs to 16 residues. V dropped 3 bases and J dropped 0; count of bases not matched to a gene: 6. The germline V gene has CDR1 SGHRS and CDR2 YFSETQ. The CDR3 nucleotides are TGCGCCAGCAGCTCCCTTGGACTAGCTAGCACAGATACGCAGTATTTT. It translates to CASSSLGLASTDTQYF. Supplemented by reference TRBV5-1 and TRBJ2-3, the full variable domain reads KAGVTQTPRYLIKTRGQQVTLSCSPISGHRSVSWYQQTPGQGLQFLFEYFSETQRNKGNFPGRFSGRQFSNSRSEMNVSTLELGDSALYLCASSSLGLASTDTQYFGPGTRLTVL.

The genes are TRBV5-1 and TRBJ1-1, with 11 bases aligning to TRBD1. This CDR3 has 18 amino acids. The germline CDR1 and CDR2 sequences are SGHRS and YFSETQ. V shed 2 bases and J 0 bases; nucleotides not matched to a gene: 9. CDR3 protein: CASSFAPGQGVLNTEAFF. Written as DNA, the CDR3 is TGCGCCAGCAGCTTTGCACCGGGACAGGGGGTCCTGAACACTGAAGCTTTCTTT.

This clone was seen a handful of times. V gene TRBV6-1 combines with J gene TRBJ2-6; tentatively, D is TRBD2 (5 bases). Germline V gene lookup returns CDR1 MNHNS and CDR2 SASEGT. The length of the CDR3 is 16 residues. V dropped 1 base and J dropped 2 bases, with 9 bases sitting between them. CDR3 loop: CASSEGPGTGANVLTF. CDR3 bases: TGTGCCAGCAGTGAAGGTCCGGGAACTGGGGCCAACGTCCTGACTTTC.

This clone appeared a single time. The chain employs TRBV15 and TRBJ2-1, with 14 bases aligning to TRBD2. The CDR3 length is 15 residues. The germline CDR1 and CDR2 sequences are LNHNV and YYDKDF (reference sequence). Trimming at V came to 3 bases and at J to 8 bases, leaving 3 bases not matched to a gene. CDR3 region: CATSRGTSGRDEQFF. CDR3 DNA sequence: TGTGCCACCAGCAGGGGGACTAGCGGGAGAGATGAGCAGTTCTTC.

The V call is TRBV4-1, the J call TRBJ2-5; 12 nucleotides align to TRBD2. J was trimmed by 5 bases and V by 0 bases; bases with no gene match: 4. In germline, CDR1 is MGHRA, CDR2 YSYEKL. This CDR3 comprises 16 residues. This CDR3 reads CASSQDLGLAGETQYF. The CDR3 bases are TGCGCCAGCAGCCAAGATTTGGGACTAGCGGGCGAGACCCAGTACTTC.

V usage is TRBV29-1 and J usage is TRBJ1-1, with D uncertain. CDR1 is SQVTM and CDR2 is ANQGSEA in the germline V gene. The length of the CDR3 is 12 residues. Trimming took off 6 bases at V and 7 bases at J, with 15 bases between the two ends. The CDR3 coding sequence is TGCAGCGTATATCAACGGGCGGGTGAAGCTTTCTTT. Its protein is CSVYQRAGEAFF.

This chain uses TRBV7-9 with TRBJ2-7; TRBD2 matches at 8 bases. The CDR3 has 15 amino acids. Per the germline V gene, CDR1 is SEHNR and CDR2 is FQNEAQ (reference sequence). The trim removed 5 bases at V and 7 bases at J, leaving 13 bases unmatched. CDR3 in DNA: TGTGCCAGCAGCCCTATGCGGGAGGCTTTGAGTGAGCAGTACTTC. Translation gives CASSPMREALSEQYF.

This chain uses TRBV7-9 with TRBJ2-1, with 8 bases identical to TRBD2. This CDR3 comprises 16 residues. Trimming at V came to 5 bases and at J to 3 bases, leaving 9 bases not matched to a gene. Germline-derived CDR1 and CDR2 are SEHNR and FQNEAQ (reference sequence). CDR3 nucleotides: TGTGCCAGCAGCCCCTTCATAGCGGGACTCTACAATGAGCAGTTCTTC. This sequence encodes CASSPFIAGLYNEQFF.

The chain joins TRBV4-2 to TRBJ2-2; 7 nucleotides agree with TRBD2. Germline V gene lookup returns CDR1 LGHNA and CDR2 YNFKEQ. After removal of 1 base from V and 5 bases from J, the junction contained 4 bases not matched to a gene. This CDR3 has 15 residues. The CDR3 region has the DNA TGTGCCAGCAGCCAAGCGGGAGGCGAGACCGGGGAGCTGTTTTTT. Translated: CASSQAGGETGELFF.

V usage is TRBV6-1 and J usage is TRBJ2-4; D is possibly TRBD1 (6 bases). V was trimmed by 6 bases and J by 8 bases, leaving 17 bases between them. The CDR3 contains 14 residues. Germline values: CDR1 MNHNS, CDR2 SASEGT. CDR3 in DNA: TGTGCCAGCAGCAGGACAGCCATAGGCGACATTCAGTACTTC. Protein: CASSRTAIGDIQYF.